The 7 T cell receptor beta chains listed next were all sequenced from one sample in a study of CD8 T cells in ankylosing spondylitis. TCRdb processed the 5' RACE reads anew with MiXCR; each CDR3 protein has one entry. The sample lists hundreds of thousands of distinct CDR3 sequences; 20% were seen once. The sequencing sample was made of blood, either unsorted or a sorted T cell fraction (not recorded which). Source of these receptors: a male donor with ankylosing spondylitis or in good health (not recorded which).

There are a few counts of this clonotype. The chain carries TRBV20-1 and TRBJ1-2; 7 bases are shared with TRBD1. The CDR3 covers 17 residues. The germline gives CDR1 DFQATT, CDR2 SNEGSKA (reference sequence). Germline trimming cut 6 bases from V and 4 bases from J; bases unmatched to any gene: 20. CDR3 bases: TGCAGTGCGCTAGCCCCAAACCCGACAGGGATCATCTATGGCTACACCTTC. The encoded protein is CSALAPNPTGIIYGYTF.

The chain links TRBV7-9 to TRBJ1-1; D unclear. There are 14 residues in the CDR3. Germline-derived CDR1 and CDR2 are SEHNR and FQNEAQ (reference sequence). Trimming cost V 1 base and J 0 bases, with 6 bases left between them. The CDR3 DNA reads TGTGCCAGCAGCTTAGTCGGGGTGAACACTGAAGCTTTCTTT. Translation: CASSLVGVNTEAFF. The full variable domain, completed using reference TRBV7-9 and TRBJ1-1, is DTGVSQNPRHKITKRGQNVTFRCDPISEHNRLYWYRQTLGQGPEFLTYFQNEAQLEKSRLLSDRFSAERPKGSFSTLEIQRTEQGDSAMYLCASSLVGVNTEAFFGQGTRLTVV.

This clonotype was seen many times. The genes are TRBV5-1 and TRBJ1-1; D is ambiguous. The V end was cut by 0 bases, the J end by 8 bases, with 14 bases between. Germline V CDR1 and CDR2: SGHRS, YFSETQ. The CDR3 totals 14 residues. The CDR3 DNA reads as TGCGCCAGCAGCTTGGACACCCTCAACTCCGAAGCTTTCTTT. It is translated as CASSLDTLNSEAFF.

This chain joins TRBV4-1 and TRBJ2-7; 7 bases line up with TRBD1. The junction had 4 bases not matched to a gene; V was cut back by 0 bases and J by 5 bases. The germline V gene has CDR1 MGHRA and CDR2 YSYEKL. The CDR3 sequence is 14 residues long. The CDR3 region is CASSQDRTGHEQYF. In DNA form, the CDR3 reads TGCGCCAGCAGCCAAGATCGGACAGGCCACGAGCAGTACTTC.

The V call is TRBV12-3 or TRBV12-4, the J call TRBJ2-2; D gene uncertain. The CDR3 consists of 14 residues. V lost 5 bases to trimming and J lost 7 bases, with 14 bases between them. The CDR3 DNA is TGTGCCAGCAGTCCTGAGGCCCCCGGCGGGGAGCTGTTTTTT. It yields the protein CASSPEAPGGELFF.

The J gene is TRBJ2-7, the V gene TRBV11-2, with D tentatively TRBD1 or TRBD2 (6 bases each). The germline V gene encodes CDR1 SGHAT and CDR2 FQNNGV. V lost 5 bases and J 1 base, leaving 12 bases between the germline ends. This CDR3 comprises 14 residues. The CDR3 loop reads CASSPEGDSYEQYF. The CDR3 region has the DNA TGTGCCAGCAGCCCGGAGGGGGATTCCTACGAGCAGTACTTC.

This chain uses TRBV7-3 with TRBJ2-3, with 13 positions matching TRBD2. The V and J ends lost 4 bases and 3 bases, in that order; junction bases with no gene match: 10. The CDR3 sequence is 18 residues long. Germline lookup yields CDR1 SGHTA and CDR2 FQGTGA. The chain's CDR3 is CASSYGTSGVLPTDTQYF. Here the CDR3 DNA reads TGTGCCAGCAGCTACGGGACTAGCGGGGTTTTACCAACAGATACGCAGTATTTT.